This T cell receptor (beta chain) was captured by sequencing in a study of immune evolution from preneoplasia to lung adenocarcinoma listed by TCRdb under 2021. Study-wide context: HLA loss of heterozygosity was seen in roughly 6.6%, 14% and 36% of AIS, MIA and ADC lesions, and in no AAH lesions. In total, the cohort included under 60 patients with pulmonary nodules, all of whom underwent surgical resection. The study reported that around 100 samples were used for TCR sequencing. POLYSOLVER was used to infer class I HLA alleles from exome data, and LOHHLA was used to detect allele-specific HLA loss. Whole exome sequencing and methylation data from the same cohort of nodules were integrated with the immune data. Resected precursor lesions (AAH, AIS, MIA) and invasive adenocarcinomas were compared with paired morphologically normal lung tissue. TCR sequencing data came from approximately 46 patients. The study used immune gene expression, TCR sequencing and multiplex immunofluorescence to profile the immune contexture of lung adenocarcinoma precursors and invasive adenocarcinoma. Sample size was based on specimen availability rather than a prior power calculation.

Turning to this clone: Its binding antigen is unknown. Nothing much larger sits one base from this clone, and base qualities are not available.

Study-wide findings and limitations: Because all patients came from Japan and China, whether the findings apply to Western populations was uncertain. The findings rested on association rather than direct causation, and larger cohorts with long-term follow-up and longitudinal biopsies were considered necessary. The highest T cell clonality was observed in KRAS-mutant nodules compared with EGFR-mutant or double wild-type lesions. Top T cell clone frequencies were highest in normal lung and appeared to decrease progressively from AAH through AIS, MIA and invasive adenocarcinoma. The highest clonality was observed in normal lung, whereas higher T cell density and diversity but lower clonality appeared to be present in later-stage lesions.

Using the immunoSEQ hsTCRbeta Kit, TCR beta CDR3 regions were sequenced from DNA. From the authors' description of their analysis: The ImmunoSEQ Analyzer was used to analyse the TCR sequencing data. T cell clonality was defined as 1 minus Pielou's evenness computed on productive rearrangements. T cell diversity was measured with the inverse Simpson index on productive templates. T cell density was defined as TCR beta template counts normalized to usable DNA, with usable DNA estimated by amplifying and sequencing housekeeping genes. Two-sided Kruskal-Wallis tests were used to compare TCR metrics across histologic stages. TCRdb carries this immuneACCESS record with in-frame sequences only. Its versions omit some clonotypes, under half of them owing to an unresolved V gene in the studies checked, with the rest unexplained. V and J calls plus clone size are reproduced from that table; the DNA served to infer D and trimming. A total of 4,900 or so clones appear in this sample, under 80% of them only once. The ten biggest clones cover about 6.2% of the sample.

Patients underwent resection in Japan or China between the mid-2010s and the late 2010s. Histologic diagnosis of each case was confirmed independently by two lung cancer pathologists on H&E slides. To enrich premalignant or tumor cells for nucleic acid extraction, macro-dissection was performed after pathologic assessment. DNA was isolated from FFPE tissue using the AllPrep DNA/RNA FFPE Kit. The germline V and J ends show losses of 0 bases and 6 bases respectively, and no gene match explains 4 bases of the junction. The germline V gene encodes CDR1 MNHEY and CDR2 SVGAGI. From the cysteine through the phenylalanine, the CDR3 covers 15 amino acids. Only the CDR3 region is kept as DNA, spanning 45 bases read in frame from base 1.

The sequence was obtained from a person over 45 with lung adenocarcinoma. The sample comprised FFPE minimally invasive lung adenocarcinoma tissue. This specimen's cell subset or site label, interpreted: micro-invasive lung adenocarcinoma (MIA). The rearrangement joined TRBV6-5 to TRBJ2-2; 7 middle bases align to TRBD1. The CDR3 here reads CASSYSGTVAGELFF. DNA sequence: TGTGCCAGCAGTTACTCTGGGACAGTCGCCGGGGAGCTGTTTTTT.